The 5 T cell receptor beta chains below come from one sample, sequenced in a study of CD8+CD57+ T cells in acquired aplastic anemia. Genomic DNA provided the template from which TCR beta VDJ and CDR3 profiles were obtained. MiXCR, run by TCRdb on the reads, gives a single entry per CDR3 protein. Of hundreds of thousands of distinct CDR3 sequences listed, about 70% are singletons. The material sequenced was sorted CD4+, CD8+, or CD8+CD57+ T cells (not recorded which) from PBMCs. These receptors were collected from a human donor in good health, serving as a control.

This clonotype was observed at least ten times. For the CDR3, the DNA is TGTGCCAGCAGTTTTCGTGGTGTGATGACAGGGGGCTCCTACGAGCAGTACTTC. Amino acid sequence: CASSFRGVMTGGSYEQYF. The J gene is TRBJ2-7, the V gene TRBV12-3 or TRBV12-4; TRBD1 agrees at 9 bases. Trimming cost V 3 bases and J 0 bases; bases outside gene matches: 12. CDR3 size: 18 residues.

The V and J genes are TRBV2 and TRBJ1-5; maybe TRBD1 (5 bases). Germline assignment: CDR1 SNHLY and CDR2 FYNNEI. Trimming shortened V by 6 bases and J by 2 bases, and 20 bases separated the two germline ends. CDR3 length: 17 residues. The CDR3: CASSRWWAEGRNQPQHF. DNA for the CDR3: TGTGCCAGCAGCCGGTGGTGGGCGGAGGGGCGCAATCAGCCCCAGCATTTT.

This clonotype has just one count. One junction end does not reproduce the germline sequence, and a read error may be involved. The chain links TRBV10-3 to TRBJ2-7; D gene ambiguous. Germline V lookup: CDR1 ENHRY, CDR2 SYGVKD. The CDR3 is 14 amino acids. This CDR3 reads CASSEARFFYEQYF. The CDR3 DNA sequence: TGTGCCAGCAGTGAGGCACGGTTCTTTTACGAGCAGTACTTC.

This clonotype showed up many times. J is TRBJ2-3 and V is TRBV18; 7 bases align to TRBD2. CDR1 and CDR2 from the germline V gene are KGHSH and LQKENI. The CDR3 loop spans 14 amino acids. V gave up 3 bases and J gave up 2 bases; unmatched junction bases: 2. CDR3 in DNA: TGTGCCAGCTCACCGACTAGCCCCACAGATACGCAGTATTTT. It specifies CASSPTSPTDTQYF.

This clonotype was seen only a few times. The rearrangement links TRBV7-2 to TRBJ2-1, with TRBD2 identical over 8 bases. The CDR3 is 18 residues long. Trimming removed 5 bases from V and 2 bases from J; junction bases left unmatched: 14. CDR1 and CDR2 from the germline V gene are SGHTA and FQGNSA. In nucleotides, the CDR3 is TGTGCCAGCAGCCCCGGGTCCCAGCGGGGGACCGCCTACAATGAGCAGTTCTTC. This gives the protein CASSPGSQRGTAYNEQFF.